This T cell receptor (beta chain) was recovered during a study of Graves' ophthalmopathy and Graves' hyperthyroidism. Study-level findings and limits: Sensitivity reached 85% to 90% and specificity roughly 82% for a 13-signature model separating ophthalmopathy from stable hyperthyroidism. For predicting ophthalmopathy progression, the model had approximately 70% sensitivity and approximately 72% specificity.

The germline V gene has CDR1 KGHDR and CDR2 SFDVKD. This CDR3 spans 14 amino acids. Trimming removed 4 bases at V and 1 base at J, with 9 bases between. About this clonotype itself: Its specificity is unknown.

Patients were left out if they had other autoimmune diseases, uncontrolled infections, pregnancy or lactation. Symptoms, serum thyroxine and TRAb, thyroid ultrasound, and orbital computed tomography formed the diagnostic basis. From RNA, the CDR3 regions of TCR beta chains were amplified and sequenced. The workflow started with a first-round RT-PCR run with HTBI primers and then moved on to a second-round multiplex PCR. MiXCR, applied by TCRdb to the multiplex PCR reads, yields one record per CDR3 protein. The sample has 300,000 to 350,000 distinct CDR3 sequences; around a sixth are singletons. The chain has TRBV24-1 and TRBJ1-2; D ambiguous. This TCR came from an adult man with Graves' ophthalmopathy. The material sequenced was peripheral blood. The CDR3 DNA sequence: TGTGCCACCAGTGAGCCCGGGATTAACTATGGCTACACCTTC. Protein sequence: CATSEPGINYGYTF.